This T cell receptor (beta chain) is from a study of T cell repertoires in cytomegalovirus infection. Looking at the study overall: It was the public TCR beta signatures that indicated both CMV infection and matching HLA type.

Study-wide results and caveats: CMV-specific TCR beta clonotypes restricted by HLA-C dominated the ex vivo response.

MiXCR, run by TCRdb on the reads, gives a single entry per CDR3 protein. The table includes around 19,000 distinct CDR3 sequences, approximately 39% detected once. Germline lookup yields CDR1 SGHKS and CDR2 YYEKEE (reference sequence). This CDR3 contains 13 residues. V lost 3 bases to trimming and J lost 3 bases; unmatched junction nucleotides: 2. There are a few counts of this clonotype. The antigen remains undetermined. The V call is TRBV5-5, the J call TRBJ2-7; the match to TRBD1 covers 8 bases. This TCR came from a human donor in good health (CMV status not recorded). Some clones in this sample may be carry-over from other donors' samples. The source material was CD8+ T cells from cultured PBMCs, sampled from culture after CMV antigen stimulation. The CDR3 spells CASSSTGVYEQYF. As DNA, the CDR3 is TGTGCCAGCAGCTCGACAGGGGTCTACGAGCAGTACTTC.